This TCR beta chain derives from a study of T cell responses to AZD1222 COVID-19 vaccine. Trimming removed 2 bases from V and 8 bases from J, with 18 bases in between. Germline V CDR1 and CDR2: SQVTM, ANQGSEA. This CDR3 is built from 14 residues. Investigators merged groups given second doses at roughly 4 or roughly 12 weeks. Assay: immunoSEQ multiplex PCR; the TCRdb copy retains only in-frame clones and omits some. The repertoire holds about 160,000 clones, roughly nine tenths seen once, with 3% to 4% in the top ten. The sequence came from an adult who received the AZD1222 COVID-19 vaccine. The chain is built from TRBV29-1 and TRBJ1-2, with D tentatively TRBD1 (5 bases). The sample here was peripheral blood, taken 28 days after the second AZD1222 dose. The CDR3 DNA reads as TGCAGCGTTGAACCACCACCCCCAGGGTCGGGCTACACCTTC. It specifies CSVEPPPPGSGYTF.